Listed below are T cell receptor beta chains from one sample, sequenced in a study of CD8+ T cells in alopecia areata. TCRdb's copy holds only in-frame clones and misses some; the assay was immunoSEQ multiplex PCR. The profile covers 100,000 to 150,000 clones, with 60% to 65% appearing a single time and around 5.7% taken by the ten largest. The material was CD4+ T cells sorted from blood, obtained at week 4, from a patient treated with tofacitinib. These receptors all come from a human donor with alopecia areata. The CDR3 runs from the conserved cysteine through the conserved F or W. D genes are given only for firm matches. Clone size appears in some rows only: once, few, many, or a class for an expanded clone.

>13|.|TRBJ2-3|TRBV7-3|.
TGTGCCAGCAGCTTAAGGCAACAAGATACGCAGTATTTT
CASSLRQQDTQYF
>16|.|TRBJ2-2|TRBV5-1|.
TGCGCCAGCAGCTTGGTCCAGATTCAGAACACCGGGGAGCTGTTTTTT
CASSLVQIQNTGELFF
>13|TRBD2|TRBJ2-7|TRBV29-1|.
TGCAGCGTTAGCTGGGGGGGATTCTACGAGCAGTACTTC
CSVSWGGFYEQYF
>14|TRBD1|TRBJ2-7|TRBV18|.
TGTGCCAGCTCACCCGGACAGGGAACCTACGAGCAGTACTTC
CASSPGQGTYEQYF
>14|TRBD1|TRBJ2-7|TRBV18|once
TGTGCCAGCTCCGCCGCAGGGGGCCTCTACGAGCAGTACTTC
CASSAAGGLYEQYF
>14|.|TRBJ2-3|TRBV7-2|.
TGTGCCAGCAGTCCGGACTATTCCACAGATACGCAGTATTTT
CASSPDYSTDTQYF
>13|.|TRBJ2-3|TRBV5-1|.
TGCGCCAGCAGTACAGGAAGCACAGATACGCAGTATTTT
CASSTGSTDTQYF
>17|TRBD1|TRBJ1-2|TRBV10-3|.
TGTGCCATCAGTGAGTCAACAGGGGGCAAGTCTGCAGGGGGCTACACCTTC
CAISESTGGKSAGGYTF
>11|.|TRBJ2-1|TRBV29-1|.
TGCAGCGTTGAGGGGTCCAATGAGCAGTTCTTC
CSVEGSNEQFF
>13|TRBD1|TRBJ1-1|TRBV29-1|.
TGCAGCGCAGGACAGGGGAGGGACACTGAAGCTTTCTTT
CSAGQGRDTEAFF
>15|TRBD1|TRBJ2-7|TRBV9|.
TGTGCCAGCAGCGCCGGGACAGGGGGGACCTACGAGCAGTACTTC
CASSAGTGGTYEQYF
>14|.|TRBJ2-1|TRBV9|.
TGTGCCAGCAGCGTAGCCGGGGTCTACAATGAGCAGTTCTTC
CASSVAGVYNEQFF
>16|TRBD1|TRBJ2-3|TRBV4-2|.
TGTGCCAGCAGCCAAGCAGGACAGGGGGCGGGAGATACGCAGTATTTT
CASSQAGQGAGDTQYF
>19|TRBD2|TRBJ2-5|TRBV4-1|.
TGCGCCAGCAGCTATAGGGACAGACGACTAGCGGGAGGACAAGAGACCCAGTACTTC
CASSYRDRRLAGGQETQYF
>13|.|TRBJ1-1|TRBV7-2|.
TGTGCCAGCAGCTTACTGGGGGCTTTTGAAGCTTTCTTT
CASSLLGAFEAFF
>14|.|TRBJ1-2|TRBV27|.
TGTGCCAGCAGTTTGGAGGGCAGGGCTTATGGCTACACCTTC
CASSLEGRAYGYTF
>14|.|TRBJ2-1|TRBV7-9|.
TGTGCCAGCAGCCTCGCCTTAGGACAGCTTAAGCAGTTCTTC
CASSLALGQLKQFF
>19|TRBD1|TRBJ2-6|TRBV5-1|.
TGCGCCAGCAGCATAGGGACAGGGGGTTCGATATCTGGGGCCAACGTCCTGACTTTC
CASSIGTGGSISGANVLTF
>18|TRBD1|TRBJ2-1|TRBV2|.
TGTGCCAGCAGGAGGACAGGATCCTCCAGTTGGCCCTACAATGAGCAGTTCTTC
CASRRTGSSSWPYNEQFF
>12|.|TRBJ2-7|TRBV30|.
TGTGCCTGGGGCAGAGCCCAAACGGGGCAGTACTTC
CAWGRAQTGQYF
>14|.|TRBJ1-3|TRBV30|.
TGTGCCTGGAGCTCCGGGGGCTCTGGAAACACCATATATTTT
CAWSSGGSGNTIYF
>14|.|TRBJ2-7|TRBV7-2|few
TGTGCCAGCAGCTTAGTAAAGGGTCCCCACGAGCAGTACTTC
CASSLVKGPHEQYF
>11|.|TRBJ1-2|TRBV27|.
TGTGCCAGCAGTAACGGGTATGGCTACACCTTC
CASSNGYGYTF
>15|TRBD1|TRBJ2-7|TRBV5-1|.
TGCGCCAGCAGCCTGTTGACAGGGAGCTCCTACGAGCAGTACTTC
CASSLLTGSSYEQYF
>14|.|TRBJ2-5|TRBV15|.
TGTGCCACCAGCAGAGATTTAGACCAAGAGACCCAGTACTTC
CATSRDLDQETQYF
>14|.|TRBJ2-1|TRBV19|.
TGTGCCAGTAGTATATTTGGGCCACCGAATGAGCAGTTCTTC
CASSIFGPPNEQFF
>13|TRBD1|TRBJ1-2|TRBV7-2|.
TGTGCCAGCAGCCCGGACAGGGCCTATGGCTACACCTTC
CASSPDRAYGYTF
>13|.|TRBJ1-4|TRBV29-1|.
TGCAGCGTTGTGGGTGGGGGTTTCGGAAAACTGTTTTTT
CSVVGGGFGKLFF
>14|.|TRBJ1-1|TRBV5-4|.
TGTGCCAGCAGCTTGGGGTGGGGAAACACTGAAGCTTTCTTT
CASSLGWGNTEAFF
>13|.|TRBJ1-6|TRBV25-1|.
TGTGCCAGCAGTGCTCGACAGATCTCACCCCTCCACTTT
CASSARQISPLHF
>14|TRBD1|TRBJ1-5|TRBV2|.
TGTGCCAGCAGTTGGGACAGGGGCAATCAGCCCCAGCATTTT
CASSWDRGNQPQHF
>13|.|TRBJ2-3|TRBV7-2|few
TGTGCCAGCAGCTCTGTTTATACAGATACGCAGTATTTT
CASSSVYTDTQYF
>12|.|TRBJ2-3|TRBV29-1|few
TGCAGCGGCCGTAGTAGCACAGATACGCAGTATTTT
CSGRSSTDTQYF
>12|.|TRBJ1-2|TRBV29-1|few
TGCAGCGTTGAAATACAGACCGATGGCTACACCTTC
CSVEIQTDGYTF
>17|TRBD1|TRBJ2-2|TRBV29-1|.
TGCAGCGTTGAGGGATTCCGGGACAGGGGTAGAACCGGGGAGCTGTTTTTT
CSVEGFRDRGRTGELFF
>16|TRBD1|TRBJ1-2|TRBV6-6|.
TGTGCCAGCAGCCCCCTGACAGGGTCCCATTTTTATGGCTACACCTTC
CASSPLTGSHFYGYTF
>10|.|TRBJ1-4|TRBV20-1|.
TGCAGTGCTAGGCAGGAAAAACTGTTTTTT
CSARQEKLFF
>15|.|TRBJ1-3|TRBV7-2|medium-sized
TGTGCCAGCAGCTTATACGGGAGCTCTGGAAACACCATATATTTT
CASSLYGSSGNTIYF
>15|.|TRBJ2-3|TRBV5-6|.
TGTGCCAGCAGCTCGTACATAAGCAGGACAGATACGCAGTATTTT
CASSSYISRTDTQYF
>14|TRBD1|TRBJ1-2|TRBV6-5|.
TGTGCCAGCAGTTACAGCGACAGGGGGCGAGGCTACACCTTC
CASSYSDRGRGYTF
>14|.|TRBJ2-3|TRBV6-1|.
TGTGCCAGCAGTGAAACAGGGTGGTCAGATACGCAGTATTTT
CASSETGWSDTQYF
>15|TRBD1|TRBJ2-2|TRBV2|.
TGTGCCAGCAGGCCGGGACAGGGTTGGTCCGGGGAGCTGTTTTTT
CASRPGQGWSGELFF
>15|TRBD2|TRBJ2-1|TRBV5-6|.
TGTGCCAGCAGCTTGCCGGGGGGGCCTCGGAATGAGCAGTTCTTC
CASSLPGGPRNEQFF
>16|TRBD2|TRBJ2-3|TRBV27|few
TGTGCCAGCAGTTTACGACTAGCCGCCGCTGGGGATACGCAGTATTTT
CASSLRLAAAGDTQYF
>12|.|TRBJ2-1|TRBV14|few
TGTGCCAGCAGCCCGAGACGGGATGAGCAGTTCTTC
CASSPRRDEQFF